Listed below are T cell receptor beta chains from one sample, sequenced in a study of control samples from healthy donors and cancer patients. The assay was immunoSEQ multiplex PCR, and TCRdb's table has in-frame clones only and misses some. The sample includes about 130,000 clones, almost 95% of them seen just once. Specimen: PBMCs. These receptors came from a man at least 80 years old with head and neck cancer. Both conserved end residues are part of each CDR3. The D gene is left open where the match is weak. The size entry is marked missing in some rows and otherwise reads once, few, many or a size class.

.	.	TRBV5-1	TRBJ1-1	TGCGCCAGCAGAGTATCTGAAGCTTTCTTT	CASRVSEAFF
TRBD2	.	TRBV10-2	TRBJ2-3	TGCGCCAGCAGAAGGACTAGCGGGAGCACAGATACGCAGTATTTT	CASRRTSGSTDTQYF
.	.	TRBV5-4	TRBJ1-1	TGTGCCAGCAGCTCAAAGACTCAGCTCATGAACGCTGAAGCTTTCTTT	CASSSKTQLMNAEAFF
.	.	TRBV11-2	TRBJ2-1	TGTGCCAGCAGCTTAGGTGGTATGGGGCCGGCGGTGGGGCAGTTCTTC	CASSLGGMGPAVGQFF
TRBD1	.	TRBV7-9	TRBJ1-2	TGTGCCAGCAGCATCCACGACAGGGGAGGAGGCTACACCTTC	CASSIHDRGGGYTF
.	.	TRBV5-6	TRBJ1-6	TGTGCCAGCAGCCCGGGGTTCAATTCACCCCTCCACTTT	CASSPGFNSPLHF
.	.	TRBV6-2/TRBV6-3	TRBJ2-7	TGTGCCAGCAGTTACCAGGGACACTTTACCTACGAGCAGTACTTC	CASSYQGHFTYEQYF
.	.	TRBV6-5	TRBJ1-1	TGTGCCAGCAGGTCCAGTATGAACACTGAAGCTTTCTTT	CASRSSMNTEAFF
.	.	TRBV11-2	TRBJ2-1	TGTGCCAGCAGCTTAGATGGTGCGGGTGGGCAGTTCTTC	CASSLDGAGGQFF
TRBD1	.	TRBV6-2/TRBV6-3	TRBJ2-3	TGTGCCAGCAGTTACGGGACAGAGTCCACAGATACGCAGTATTTT	CASSYGTESTDTQYF
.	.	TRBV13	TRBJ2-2	TGTGCCAGCAGCTTAGTCCCCGGGTACACCGGGGAGCTGTTTTTT	CASSLVPGYTGELFF
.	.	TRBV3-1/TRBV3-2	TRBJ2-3	TGTGCCAGCAGCCATAGCGGATATGGGACAGATACGCAGTATTTT	CASSHSGYGTDTQYF
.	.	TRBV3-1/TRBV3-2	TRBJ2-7	TGTGCCAGCAGCCAAGGAGTCGGCGACGCAGGGCACGAGCAGTACTTC	CASSQGVGDAGHEQYF
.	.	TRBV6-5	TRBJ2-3	TGTGCCAGCCGTTACTCCACTAGCCCCACAGATACGCAGTATTTT	CASRYSTSPTDTQYF
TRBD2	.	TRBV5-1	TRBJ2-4	TGCGCCAGCAGCTTGGCCGGGGGGGAAAACATTCAGTACTTC	CASSLAGGENIQYF
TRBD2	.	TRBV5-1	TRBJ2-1	TGCGCCAGCAGCCCGGATTTGGGCGGGAGGAACAATGAGCAGTTCTTC	CASSPDLGGRNNEQFF
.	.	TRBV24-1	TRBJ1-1	TGTGCCACCAGTGAACCGGGACATTACACTGAAGCTTTCTTT	CATSEPGHYTEAFF
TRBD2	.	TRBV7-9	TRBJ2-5	TGTGCCAGCAGCTCCCTTGGACTATTAGCGGGAAAAGAGACCCAGTACTTC	CASSSLGLLAGKETQYF
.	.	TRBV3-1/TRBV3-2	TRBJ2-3	TGTGCCAGCAGCCCCCCGGGGCCCTCCAGTCCGCAGTATTTT	CASSPPGPSSPQYF
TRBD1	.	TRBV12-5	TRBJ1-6	TGTGCTAGTGGTTTGCGACAGGGCCCCTTTGGACCCCTCCACTTT	CASGLRQGPFGPLHF
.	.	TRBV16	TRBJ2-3	TGTGCCAGCAGCCGTTGGATATGGGATGGCGCAGATACGCAGTATTTT	CASSRWIWDGADTQYF
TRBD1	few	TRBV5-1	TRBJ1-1	TGCGCCAGCAGCTCAGACAGGGACACTGAAGCTTTCTTT	CASSSDRDTEAFF
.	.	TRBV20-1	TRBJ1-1	TGCAGTGCTACGGAGAACACTGAAGCTTTCTTT	CSATENTEAFF
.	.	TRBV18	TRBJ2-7	TGTGCCAGCTCACCCCCGTTGTTAGGGGGAGGAGAGCAGTACTTC	CASSPPLLGGGEQYF
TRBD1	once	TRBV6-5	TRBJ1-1	TGTGCCAGCAGTAGCGAGACAGGGGGCAACACTGAAGCTTTCTTT	CASSSETGGNTEAFF
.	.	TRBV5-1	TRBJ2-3	TGCGCCAGCAGCCCCGGACCAAACACAGATACGCAGTATTTT	CASSPGPNTDTQYF
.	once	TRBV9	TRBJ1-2	TGTGCCAGCAGCGTGACATTCGCTAACTATGGCTACACCTTC	CASSVTFANYGYTF
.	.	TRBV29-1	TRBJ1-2	TGCAGCGTTGACTATCCCGGCAGGGCTGGCTACACCTTC	CSVDYPGRAGYTF
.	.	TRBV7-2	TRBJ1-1	TGTACCAGCAGCTTAGTAGGTACGGCGGGCACTGAAGCTTTCTTT	CTSSLVGTAGTEAFF
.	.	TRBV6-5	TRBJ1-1	TGTGCCAGCAGTTACTCGCGCCGAACAGCGAACACTGAAGCTTTCTTT	CASSYSRRTANTEAFF
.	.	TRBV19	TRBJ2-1	TGTGCCACCTCGCCCGACCGACAGTACAATGAGCAGTTCTTC	CATSPDRQYNEQFF
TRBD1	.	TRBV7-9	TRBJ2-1	TGTGCCAGCAGAACTTACCCCGGACAGGGCCATGAGCAGTTCTTC	CASRTYPGQGHEQFF
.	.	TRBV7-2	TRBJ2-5	TGTGCCAGCAGCCTGGGGGTGGGTCAGGGGACCCAGTACTTC	CASSLGVGQGTQYF
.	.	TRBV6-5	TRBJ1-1	TGTGCCAGCAGTTACTCGGGGGGGAACACTGAAGCTTTCTTT	CASSYSGGNTEAFF
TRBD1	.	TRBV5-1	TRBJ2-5	TGCGCCAGCAGCTCGGGACAGCACCAAGAGACCCAGTACTTC	CASSSGQHQETQYF
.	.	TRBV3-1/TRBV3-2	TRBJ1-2	TGTGCCAGCAACGTAGCGGGGCTCGGCTACACCTTC	CASNVAGLGYTF
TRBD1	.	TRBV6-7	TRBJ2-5	TGTGCCAGCAGTTCAACCGGGACAGGGGTGGAGACCCAGTACTTC	CASSSTGTGVETQYF
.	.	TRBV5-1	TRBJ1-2	TGCGCCAGCAGCTTGGGGGCCTCAATCTATGGCTACACCTTC	CASSLGASIYGYTF
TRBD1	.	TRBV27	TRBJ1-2	TGTGCCAGCAGCACCGGGACAGGGGGCGGCTACACCTTC	CASSTGTGGGYTF
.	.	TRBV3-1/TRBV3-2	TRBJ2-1	TGTGCCAGCAGCCAAGACTCGGTCAGGACCAACAATGAGCAGTTCTTC	CASSQDSVRTNNEQFF
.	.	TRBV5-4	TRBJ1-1	TGTGCCAGCAGCCCGGGAACAGGTAACACTGAAGCTTTCTTT	CASSPGTGNTEAFF